This TCR beta chain was captured in a study of cytotoxic CD8 clonotypes in ibrutinib-treated CLL. In the study overall: For this cohort, patients were roughly eleven relapsed/refractory and 15 treatment-naive, while under 18 were IGHV unmutated. Recorded responses included around 24 partial and 2 complete; following median about 70 months, approximately 14 stayed remitted and around 12 progressed. Study results and caveats: Ibrutinib response saw clonality rise, and progression saw it return toward baseline. The clonality rise at ibrutinib response reflected private clonotype expansion.

This clone has a single count. Its antigen is not known. Assay used: immunoSEQ multiplex PCR; TCRdb lists only in-frame clones, some missing. Of 200,000 to 250,000 clones in the sample, roughly three quarters are singletons; the top ten hold 5.9%. The clonotype comes from a human donor with chronic lymphocytic leukemia. The input for sequencing was PBMCs, taken after 12 months of ibrutinib treatment.

This CDR3 is CASSQDWGLASTDTQYF. Here the CDR3 DNA reads TGTGCCAGCAGCCAAGATTGGGGACTAGCGTCCACAGATACGCAGTATTTT. This chain joins TRBV14 and TRBJ2-3, with 10 nucleotides matching TRBD2. The V gene's germline CDR1 is SGHDN and CDR2 FVKESK. The CDR3 length is 17 residues. Trimming cost V 0 bases and J 2 bases; bases outside gene matches: 5.